This TCR beta chain was observed in a study of T-cell memory formation after mild COVID-19. Study results and caveats: Pre-infection memory contained some responding clones, which suggested that cross-reactive memory had joined. Proof of SARS-CoV-2 specificity was absent for the second-wave clones that crested on day 37. From day 15 to 85, contracting clones were balanced between CD4 and CD8, whereas later expanders leaned toward CD4+.

About this clonotype: Its target is unknown.

There are 14 residues in the CDR3. Germline CDR1 reads MNHNS; CDR2 reads SASEGT. V gave up 3 bases and J gave up 0 bases, with 8 bases separating them. A 5'RACE reaction primed in the constant segment made cDNA libraries of TCR alpha and TCR beta, and these carried sample barcodes and UMIs. From the 5' RACE reads, TCRdb called clonotypes with MiXCR, one entry per CDR3 protein. Among fewer than 200,000 distinct CDR3 sequences listed, 18% were seen once. Material for sequencing was PBMCs or a T cell subset sorted from them (not recorded which). This receptor was identified in a man between 18 and 35 years old who had mild COVID-19 (a few samples of this study predate the infection). Cell type and time point are not known. V and J are TRBV6-1 and TRBJ1-1; D possibly corresponds to TRBD1 (6 bases). The CDR3 nucleotides are TGTGCCAGCAGTGATAGGGGGATGAACACTGAAGCTTTCTTT. It translates to CASSDRGMNTEAFF.